The source of this T cell receptor (beta chain) is a study of cytomegalovirus exposure and HLA in healthy donors. Study-wide results and limits: Among TCR sequences, most were rare, though some public TCRs appeared in many donors. A few chains linked to CMV were shown in vitro to be specific for CMV antigens. The classifier reportedly diagnosed cytomegalovirus status with high specificity and sensitivity.

Sequencing was performed with immunoSEQ multiplex PCR; in TCRdb, only in-frame clones are kept and a portion is missing. The sample holds 85,000 to 90,000 clones, 95% to 98% seen once. Comment on this clone: The antigen remains undetermined.

Unmatched junction bases numbered 3, after V lost 8 bases and J lost 4 bases. The CDR3 sequence is 13 residues long. The germline V gene has CDR1 MNHEY and CDR2 SVGAGI. Sequenced material: PBMCs. This TCR derives from a man younger than 35 in good health and CMV-seronegative. The V and J genes are TRBV6-5 and TRBJ1-4; 8 positions agree with TRBD1. The CDR3 DNA sequence: TGTGCCAGCCAGACAGGGGTTAATGAAAAACTGTTTTTT. Translating it yields CASQTGVNEKLFF.